This T cell receptor (beta chain) was found in a study of cytomegalovirus exposure and HLA in healthy donors. Points from the study as a whole: Earlier findings revealed that most TCR beta V segments proved productive either about 90% or about 30% of the time. Later analysis indicated greater clonal expansion among HLA-associated TCR beta chains than among equally common other chains. A later analysis reported that several of the most significant clusters appeared to be linked to common viral pathogens, among them Epstein-Barr virus. Confirmation in vitro established that a few CMV-associated chains were specific for CMV antigens.

The study ran its PCR with 60 Vbeta and 13 Jbeta primers. The protocol was immunoSEQ multiplex PCR, while the TCRdb copy is restricted to in-frame clones and leaves out a portion. The profile shows some 97,000 clones, 84% of them singletons. The CDR3 is 13 amino acids. V dropped 6 bases and J dropped 0; count of bases not matched to a gene: 2. Looked up from germline, CDR1 is LNHDA and CDR2 is SQIVND (reference sequence). Of note for this clone: Its antigen is as yet unknown.

The sequencing input was PBMCs. The origin of this receptor is a young woman in good health and CMV-seronegative. This chain connects TRBV19 to TRBJ2-7, with 7 bases aligning to TRBD1. The CDR3 here is CASSRDSSYEQYF. The CDR3 nucleotides read TGTGCCAGTAGCAGGGACAGCTCCTACGAGCAGTACTTC.